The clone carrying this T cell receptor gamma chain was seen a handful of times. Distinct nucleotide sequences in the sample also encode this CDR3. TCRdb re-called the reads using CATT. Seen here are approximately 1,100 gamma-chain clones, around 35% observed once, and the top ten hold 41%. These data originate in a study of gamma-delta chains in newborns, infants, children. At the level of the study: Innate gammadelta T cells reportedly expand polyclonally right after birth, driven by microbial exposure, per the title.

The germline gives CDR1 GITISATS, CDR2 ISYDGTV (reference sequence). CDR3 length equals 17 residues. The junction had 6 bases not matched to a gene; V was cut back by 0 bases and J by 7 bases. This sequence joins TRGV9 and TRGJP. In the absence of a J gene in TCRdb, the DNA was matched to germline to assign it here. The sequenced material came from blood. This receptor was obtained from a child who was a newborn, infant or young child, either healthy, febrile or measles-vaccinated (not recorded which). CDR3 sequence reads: CALWEVRGELGKKIKVF. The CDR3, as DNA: TGTGCCTTGTGGGAGGTGCGTGGGGAGTTGGGCAAAAAAATCAAGGTATTT.